The 28 T cell receptor beta chains given below trace back to one sample, sequenced in a study of blood T cell repertoires in COVID-19. TCRdb's copy holds only in-frame clones and misses some; the assay was immunoSEQ multiplex PCR. The repertoire holds tens of thousands of clones, with just under 85% as singletons. Sequenced material: peripheral blood. The receptors stem from a woman in her sixties or seventies with acute or convalescent COVID-19.

This chain links TRBV27 with TRBJ1-1, with D unresolved. CDR3 size: 13 residues. Germline V gene sequence: CDR1 MNHEY, CDR2 SMNVEV (reference sequence). V lost 3 bases, J lost 1 base, and 6 bases lay in between. The CDR3: CASSFLRNTEAFF. CDR3 in DNA: TGTGCCAGCAGTTTTTTGAGGAACACTGAAGCTTTCTTT.

V and J are TRBV5-1 and TRBJ2-2; 8 nucleotides agree with TRBD2. Germline V CDR1 and CDR2: SGHRS, YFSETQ. Losses at the gene ends were 8 bases for V and 4 bases for J; bases not matched to a gene: 7. This CDR3 spans 14 amino acids. In nucleotides, the CDR3 is TGCGCCAGTCGGCACGGGAGGGCCACCGGGGAGCTGTTTTTT. It translates to CASRHGRATGELFF.

This clone was counted a single time. The gene calls are TRBV6-5 and TRBJ1-1, with 10 bases fitting TRBD1. In germline, CDR1 is MNHEY, CDR2 SVGAGI. Trimming cost V 2 bases and J 5 bases; bases outside gene matches: 8. This CDR3 contains 16 residues. The CDR3 loop reads CASSYGRQGARTEAFF. The CDR3 nucleotides read TGTGCCAGCAGTTACGGAAGACAGGGGGCGAGGACTGAAGCTTTCTTT.

This clone has more than one count but fewer than ten. This chain uses TRBV3-1 (or the pseudogene TRBV3-2) with TRBJ1-3; no clear D gene. Trimming shortened V by 5 bases and J by 0 bases, and 17 bases separated the two germline ends. CDR3 length: 17 residues. Germline lookup yields CDR1 LGHDT and CDR2 YNNKEL (reference sequence). CDR3: CASSSDAYRSSGNTIYF. In nucleotides, the CDR3 is TGTGCCAGCAGCTCCGACGCATACAGAAGCTCTGGAAACACCATATATTTT.

The chain employs TRBV5-4 and TRBJ1-4, with D unresolved. The CDR3 is 15 residues long. CDR1 is SGHNT, CDR2 YYREEE, per germline (reference sequence). Trimming took 3 bases from V and 5 from J, leaving 14 bases between them. CDR3 sequence reads: CASSSGKGQNEKLFF. The CDR3 DNA reads TGTGCCAGCAGCTCCGGGAAAGGGCAGAATGAAAAACTGTTTTTT.

The chain joins TRBV5-1 to TRBJ2-7; a weak D match, TRBD2 (6 bases). CDR1 is SGHRS and CDR2 is YFSETQ in the germline V gene. Trimming stripped 1 base from V and 4 bases from J, with 15 bases between. The CDR3 has 15 residues. The CDR3 DNA reads TGCGCCAGCAGCTTGCTCCAGACGGAGGGTTACGAGCAGTACTTC. It encodes CASSLLQTEGYEQYF.

CDR3 sequence reads: CASSYVGTRLTGELFF. The CDR3, as DNA: TGTGCCAGCAGTTATGTGGGGACACGGTTGACCGGGGAGCTGTTTTTT. This sequence joins TRBV27 and TRBJ2-2, with TRBD1 as a possible D gene (6 bases). The CDR3 has 16 residues. From germline, CDR1 is MNHEY and CDR2 SMNVEV (reference sequence). V shed 4 bases and J shed 5 bases, with 17 bases lying between them.

The rearrangement joins TRBV19 to TRBJ2-5, with 7 bases matching TRBD2. CDR3 length: 17 amino acids. In germline, CDR1 is LNHDA, CDR2 SQIVND (reference sequence). V lost 1 base to trimming and J lost 2 bases; unmatched junction nucleotides: 10. The CDR3 DNA follows: TGTGCCAGTAGTATAGTTTGGGTTGGAGCGGGGCAAGAGACCCAGTACTTC. Its protein product is CASSIVWVGAGQETQYF.

The chain has TRBV2 and TRBJ1-3; D ambiguous. Trimming cost V 4 bases and J 4 bases, with 8 bases left between them. Germline-derived CDR1 and CDR2 are SNHLY and FYNNEI. This CDR3 comprises 13 residues. The CDR3 is CASSVLSGNTIYF. CDR3 coding DNA: TGTGCCAGCAGTGTTCTATCCGGAAACACCATATATTTT.

This chain uses TRBV18 with TRBJ1-5; the match to TRBD1 covers 7 bases. The CDR3 consists of 15 residues. J lost 7 bases, V lost 3 bases, and 9 bases had no gene match. CDR1 KGHSH and CDR2 LQKENI come from the germline V gene. The CDR3 nucleotides read TGTGCCAGCTCACCTTACAGGGGCTCTGGGCAGCCCCAGCATTTT. Protein sequence: CASSPYRGSGQPQHF.

The gene calls are TRBV10-3 and TRBJ2-7, with 10 bases fitting TRBD2. The junction had 3 bases not matched to a gene; V was cut back by 4 bases and J by 3 bases. The CDR3 has 14 amino acids. Germline V gene sequence: CDR1 ENHRY, CDR2 SYGVKD. The CDR3 reads CAISAGTSVYEQYF. CDR3 DNA: TGTGCCATCAGTGCCGGGACTAGCGTCTACGAGCAGTACTTC.

This clone was observed a single time. The J gene is TRBJ1-2, the V gene TRBV7-2, with D tentatively TRBD1 (5 bases). The CDR3 spans 14 residues. V shed 3 bases and J shed 2 bases, with 10 bases lying between them. Per the germline V gene, CDR1 is SGHTA and CDR2 is FQGNSA. CDR3 in DNA: TGTGCCAGCAGCTTCCAGGGTTTCAACTATGGCTACACCTTC. Encoded protein: CASSFQGFNYGYTF.

The genes are TRBV4-2 and TRBJ1-1; D is perhaps TRBD1 (6 bases). V was pared by 0 bases and J by 10 bases, with 15 bases between. Germline lookup yields CDR1 LGHNA and CDR2 YNFKEQ. This CDR3 is 14 amino acids long. The CDR3: CASSQEWQGSSAFF. CDR3 sequence (DNA): TGTGCCAGCAGCCAAGAGTGGCAGGGGTCGTCAGCTTTCTTT.

This CDR3 is CASSWTGGPGETQYF. The CDR3 region has the DNA TGTGCCAGCAGCTGGACGGGGGGGCCGGGGGAGACCCAGTACTTC. The J gene is TRBJ2-5, the V gene TRBV11-3, with TRBD2 matching 8 bases. Germline V gives CDR1 SGHNT, CDR2 YENEEA. This CDR3 contains 15 residues. Germline trimming cut 4 bases from V and 5 bases from J; bases unmatched to any gene: 9.

This clone appeared a few times. In the same sample, other DNA sequences code for this CDR3. V and J are TRBV7-3 and TRBJ2-1; 8 bases are shared with TRBD2. Germline V gene lookup returns CDR1 SGHTA and CDR2 FQGTGA. V was pared by 2 bases and J by 3 bases, with 3 bases of the junction left unmatched. There are 15 residues in the CDR3. CDR3 sequence: CASSLLSGSYNEQFF. The CDR3 nucleotides are TGTGCCAGCAGCTTACTAAGCGGGAGCTACAATGAGCAGTTCTTC. Full variable domain (outside the CDR3, taken from reference TRBV7-3 and TRBJ2-1): GAGVSQTPSNKVTEKGKYVELRCDPISGHTALYWYRQSLGQGPEFLIYFQGTGAADDSGLPNDRFFAVRPEGSVSTLKIQRTERGDSAVYLCASSLLSGSYNEQFFGPGTRLTVL.

This rearrangement joins TRBV4-1 to TRBJ2-1; 13 nucleotides align to TRBD2. The CDR3 runs to 18 residues. Germline-derived CDR1 and CDR2 are MGHRA and YSYEKL. Trimming cost V 4 bases and J 7 bases; bases outside gene matches: 13. The CDR3 sequence is CASSLGTSGVLGQNEQFF. CDR3 DNA: TGCGCCAGCAGCCTAGGGACTAGCGGGGTTTTAGGCCAGAATGAGCAGTTCTTC.

Only a few counts were recorded for this clone. The chain joins TRBV27 to TRBJ1-1; D gene uncertain. Germline V gene sequence: CDR1 MNHEY, CDR2 SMNVEV (reference sequence). Trimming took 5 bases from V and 0 from J, leaving 16 bases between them. This CDR3 has 16 amino acids. This chain's CDR3 is CASSARRVLMNTEAFF. CDR3 in DNA: TGTGCCAGCAGTGCCAGGAGGGTACTGATGAACACTGAAGCTTTCTTT.

This chain uses TRBV2 with TRBJ2-7, with a tentative D call TRBD1 (6 bases). CDR1 and CDR2 from the germline V gene are SNHLY and FYNNEI. The CDR3 extends over 15 amino acids. Trimming left V 7 bases short and J 2 bases short, with 18 bases between. Here the CDR3 DNA reads TGTGCCAGCACGATCCCCAGGGACACGACCTACGAGCAGTACTTC. The encoded protein is CASTIPRDTTYEQYF.

The chain is built from TRBV27 and TRBJ1-2; 8 bases align to TRBD1. The CDR3 is 14 amino acids. The V and J ends lost 2 bases and 8 bases, in that order; junction bases with no gene match: 7. Germline V CDR1 and CDR2: MNHEY, SMNVEV (reference sequence). CDR3 nucleotides: TGTGCCAGCAGTTTAAGTCCAGGGGGCGTAGGCTACACCTTC. Its translation is CASSLSPGGVGYTF.

V is TRBV7-9 and J is TRBJ2-3; TRBD2 agrees at 8 bases. The germline V gene has CDR1 SEHNR and CDR2 FQNEAQ (reference sequence). Trimming took 1 base from V and 0 from J; bases not matched to a gene: 6. This CDR3 contains 17 residues. CDR3 region: CASSLGPAGGSTDTQYF. The CDR3, as DNA: TGTGCCAGCAGCTTAGGCCCCGCGGGGGGCAGCACAGATACGCAGTATTTT.

The chain links TRBV19 to TRBJ2-5; 7 bases align to TRBD1. V dropped 6 bases and J dropped 5; count of bases not matched to a gene: 9. This CDR3 spans 14 amino acids. From germline, CDR1 is LNHDA and CDR2 SQIVND (reference sequence). The CDR3 loop is CASSETGSWETQYF. The CDR3 bases are TGTGCCAGTAGCGAGACAGGGTCGTGGGAGACCCAGTACTTC.

Details on this clone: The sample holds other DNA sequences that translate to the same CDR3. This chain joins TRBV19 and TRBJ2-7; 7 nucleotides align to TRBD1. The V and J ends lost 1 base and 1 base, in that order; junction bases with no gene match: 1. Germline loops: CDR1 LNHDA, CDR2 SQIVND (reference sequence). The CDR3 length is 14 residues. CDR3 sequence (DNA): TGTGCCAGTAGTATAGGACAGGGATCCTACGAGCAGTACTTC. It translates to CASSIGQGSYEQYF.

The rearrangement links TRBV7-6 to TRBJ2-5; 8 bases agree with TRBD2. J gave up 4 bases and V 5 bases, and 15 bases lay outside the gene matches. CDR1 is SGHVS and CDR2 is FNYEAQ in the germline V gene. The CDR3 covers 17 residues. CDR3 nucleotides: TGTGCCAGCAGCCCGAGTCGTGGTAGCGGGGTCATAGAGACCCAGTACTTC. As protein: CASSPSRGSGVIETQYF.

The chain is built from TRBV4-1 and TRBJ1-2, with 8 bases aligning to TRBD1. V was pared by 4 bases and J by 8 bases, with 3 bases of the junction left unmatched. Looked up from germline, CDR1 is MGHRA and CDR2 is YSYEKL. The CDR3 sequence is 12 residues long. This CDR3 is CASSRTGSGYTF. The CDR3 nucleotides are TGCGCCAGCAGCCGGACAGGGTCCGGCTACACCTTC.

J is TRBJ2-6 and V is TRBV5-1; 7 nucleotides agree with TRBD1. V dropped 0 bases and J dropped 0; count of bases not matched to a gene: 6. CDR1 SGHRS and CDR2 YFSETQ come from the germline V gene. This CDR3 has 18 amino acids. This CDR3 is CASSLEGQTYSGANVLTF. The CDR3 region has the DNA TGCGCCAGCAGCTTGGAGGGACAGACGTACTCTGGGGCCAACGTCCTGACTTTC.

V usage is TRBV2 and J usage is TRBJ2-5; 12 positions agree with TRBD2. Trimming at V came to 5 bases and at J to 0 bases, leaving 1 base not matched to a gene. This CDR3 spans 15 amino acids. The V gene's germline CDR1 is SNHLY and CDR2 FYNNEI. CDR3 sequence reads: CASSTSGRYQETQYF. For the CDR3, the DNA is TGTGCCAGCAGTACTAGCGGGAGGTACCAAGAGACCCAGTACTTC.

This clone was counted once. The chain combines TRBV2 with TRBJ1-6; 7 nucleotides agree with TRBD1. V trimming: 6 bases; J trimming: 5 bases; junction bases outside the gene matches: 4. Per the germline V gene, CDR1 is SNHLY and CDR2 is FYNNEI. The CDR3 sequence is 14 residues long. The CDR3 loop is CASRRDSHNSPLHF. The CDR3 DNA sequence: TGTGCCAGCAGGAGGGACAGTCATAATTCACCCCTCCACTTT. Together with reference TRBV2 and TRBJ1-6, the CDR3 gives the full variable domain: EPEVTQTPSHQVTQMGQEVILRCVPISNHLYFYWYRQILGQKVEFLVSFYNNEISEKSEIFDDQFSVERPDGSNFTLKIRSTKLEDSAMYFCASRRDSHNSPLHFGNGTRLTVT.

This sequence joins TRBV3-1 (or the pseudogene TRBV3-2) and TRBJ1-2; D is possibly TRBD1 (6 bases). The V end lost 5 bases, the J end lost 4 bases, and 8 bases lay between the germline ends. This CDR3 contains 12 residues. Germline V gene data show CDR1 as LGHDT and CDR2 as YNNKEL (reference sequence). As DNA, the CDR3 is TGTGCCAGCAGCAAGGACAGCTATGGCTACACCTTC. It encodes CASSKDSYGYTF.